This T cell receptor beta chain was recovered during a study of beta chain features in type 1 diabetes. One heparinised blood draw averaging about 120 mL was given by each donor. Study-wide results and caveats: Naive, central memory and Treg TCRB repertoires appeared more alike in patients than in healthy donors. Shortening of TCRB CDR3s, moderate but significant, appeared in all four CD4+ subsets of Type 1 diabetes patients. At VDJ recombination sites, type 1 diabetes patients had fewer insertions and more deleted nucleotides.

Reverse transcription of all isolated RNA meant that expressed TCRB transcripts were sequenced. Sequencing was performed with immunoSEQ multiplex PCR; in TCRdb, only in-frame clones are kept and a portion is missing. Among 330,000 or so clones listed, approximately 12% were seen once. The V gene's germline CDR1 is MDHEN and CDR2 SYDVKM. The ends were cut back, 6 bases at V and 3 bases at J, with 12 bases in the middle. There are 13 residues in the CDR3. As to this clone: What it recognizes is unknown.

The clonotype comes from a woman in her late teens or twenties with type 1 diabetes. Source material: naive CD4+ T cells from blood. This rearrangement joins TRBV28 to TRBJ2-7; tentatively, D is TRBD2 (6 bases). The CDR3 bases are TGTGCCAGCAGAGTCGGGGGTCTCTACGAGCAGTACTTC. Translating gives CASRVGGLYEQYF.